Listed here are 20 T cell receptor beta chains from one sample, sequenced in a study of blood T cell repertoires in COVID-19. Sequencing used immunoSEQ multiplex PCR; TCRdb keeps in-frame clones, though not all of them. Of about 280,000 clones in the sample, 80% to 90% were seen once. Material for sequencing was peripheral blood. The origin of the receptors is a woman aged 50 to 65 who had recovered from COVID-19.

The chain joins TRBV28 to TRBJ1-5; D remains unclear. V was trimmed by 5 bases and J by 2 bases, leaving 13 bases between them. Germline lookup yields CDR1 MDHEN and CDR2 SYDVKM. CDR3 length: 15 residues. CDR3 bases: TGTGCCAGCAGTCTTGCACTGCTGGGCAATCAGCCCCAGCATTTT. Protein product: CASSLALLGNQPQHF.

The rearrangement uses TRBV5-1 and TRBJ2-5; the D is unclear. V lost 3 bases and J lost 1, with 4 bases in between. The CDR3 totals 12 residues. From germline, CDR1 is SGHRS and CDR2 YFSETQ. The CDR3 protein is CASSSFQETQYF. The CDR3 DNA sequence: TGCGCCAGCAGCTCCTTCCAAGAGACCCAGTACTTC.

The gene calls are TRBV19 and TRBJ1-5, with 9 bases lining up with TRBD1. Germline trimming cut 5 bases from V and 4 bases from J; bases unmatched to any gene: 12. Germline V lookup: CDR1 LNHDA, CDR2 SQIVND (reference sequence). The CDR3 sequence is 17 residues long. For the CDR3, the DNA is TGTGCCAGTAGTGACACAGGGGGCGGGGGGATAAATCAGCCCCAGCATTTT. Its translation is CASSDTGGGGINQPQHF.

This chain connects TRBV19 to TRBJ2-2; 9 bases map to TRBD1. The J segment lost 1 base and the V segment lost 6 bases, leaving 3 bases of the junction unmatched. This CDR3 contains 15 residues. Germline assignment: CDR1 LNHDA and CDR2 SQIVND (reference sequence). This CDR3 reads CASSPGQGNTGELFF. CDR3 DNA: TGTGCCAGTAGCCCGGGACAGGGGAACACCGGGGAGCTGTTTTTT.

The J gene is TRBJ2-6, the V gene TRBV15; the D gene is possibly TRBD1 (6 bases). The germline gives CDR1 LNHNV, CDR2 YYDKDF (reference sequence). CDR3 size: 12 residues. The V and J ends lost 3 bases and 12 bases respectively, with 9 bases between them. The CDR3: CATSRDRGVLTF. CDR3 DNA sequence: TGTGCCACCAGCAGGGACAGAGGCGTCCTGACTTTC.

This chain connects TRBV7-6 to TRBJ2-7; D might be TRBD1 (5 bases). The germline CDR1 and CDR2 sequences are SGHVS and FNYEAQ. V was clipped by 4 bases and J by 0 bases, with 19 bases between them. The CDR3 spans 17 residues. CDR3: CASSSRIRGASSYEQYF. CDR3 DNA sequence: TGTGCCAGCAGCTCCCGGATCCGTGGGGCGAGCTCCTACGAGCAGTACTTC.

The CDR3 loop reads CASSAGTGAYTEAFF. The CDR3 DNA is TGTGCCAGCAGTGCCGGGACAGGGGCCTACACTGAAGCTTTCTTT. The V and J genes are TRBV25-1 and TRBJ1-1; 10 nucleotides align to TRBD1. The CDR3 runs 15 residues. Unmatched junction bases numbered 5, after V lost 4 bases and J lost 3 bases. CDR1 MGHDK and CDR2 SYGVNS come from the germline V gene.

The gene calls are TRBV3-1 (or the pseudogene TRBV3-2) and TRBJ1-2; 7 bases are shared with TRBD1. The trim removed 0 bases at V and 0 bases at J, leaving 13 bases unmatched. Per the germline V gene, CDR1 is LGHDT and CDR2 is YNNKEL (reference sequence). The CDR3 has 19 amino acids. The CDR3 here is CASSQEWSVGGSANYGYTF. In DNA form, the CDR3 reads TGTGCCAGCAGCCAAGAATGGAGTGTAGGGGGCTCAGCTAACTATGGCTACACCTTC.

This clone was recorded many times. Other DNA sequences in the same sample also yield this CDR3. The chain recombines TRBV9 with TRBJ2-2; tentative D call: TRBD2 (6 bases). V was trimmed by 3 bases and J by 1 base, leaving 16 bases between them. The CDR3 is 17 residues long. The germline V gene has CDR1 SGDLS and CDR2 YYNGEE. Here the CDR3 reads CASSGGVKERNTGELFF. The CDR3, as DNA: TGTGCCAGCAGCGGGGGGGTGAAAGAACGGAACACCGGGGAGCTGTTTTTT.

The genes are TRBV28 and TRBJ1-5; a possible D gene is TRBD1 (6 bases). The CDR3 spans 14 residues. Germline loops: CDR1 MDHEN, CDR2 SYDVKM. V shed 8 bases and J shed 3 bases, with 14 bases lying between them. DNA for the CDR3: TGTGCCAGCCGCCCGGGACAACCCAATCAGCCCCAGCATTTT. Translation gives CASRPGQPNQPQHF.

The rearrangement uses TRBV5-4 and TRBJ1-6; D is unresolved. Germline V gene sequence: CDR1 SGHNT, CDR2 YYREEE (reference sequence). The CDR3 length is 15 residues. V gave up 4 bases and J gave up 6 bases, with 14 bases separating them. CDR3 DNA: TGTGCCAGCAGCGGGTCGGGATCCCCTAATTCACCCCTCCACTTT. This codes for CASSGSGSPNSPLHF.

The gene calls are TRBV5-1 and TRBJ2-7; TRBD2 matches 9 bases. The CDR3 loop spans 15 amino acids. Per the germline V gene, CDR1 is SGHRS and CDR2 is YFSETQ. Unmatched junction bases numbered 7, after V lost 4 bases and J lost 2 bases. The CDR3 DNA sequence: TGCGCCAGCAGCCCTGCAGCGGGGGGAACCTACGAGCAGTACTTC. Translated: CASSPAAGGTYEQYF. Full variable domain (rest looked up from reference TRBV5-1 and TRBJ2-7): KAGVTQTPRYLIKTRGQQVTLSCSPISGHRSVSWYQQTPGQGLQFLFEYFSETQRNKGNFPGRFSGRQFSNSRSEMNVSTLELGDSALYLCASSPAAGGTYEQYFGPGTRLTVT.

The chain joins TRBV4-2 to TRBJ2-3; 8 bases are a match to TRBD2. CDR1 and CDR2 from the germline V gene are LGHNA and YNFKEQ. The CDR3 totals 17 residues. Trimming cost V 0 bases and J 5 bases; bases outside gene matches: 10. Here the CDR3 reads CASSQEGPGGPVDTQYF. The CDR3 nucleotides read TGTGCCAGCAGCCAAGAAGGCCCGGGAGGGCCCGTAGATACGCAGTATTTT.

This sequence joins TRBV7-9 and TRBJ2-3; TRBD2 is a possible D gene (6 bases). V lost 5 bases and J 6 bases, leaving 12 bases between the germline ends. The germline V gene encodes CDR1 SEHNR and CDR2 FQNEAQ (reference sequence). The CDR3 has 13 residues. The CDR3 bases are TGTGCCAGCAGCATGCGGGACCTGGATACGCAGTATTTT. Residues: CASSMRDLDTQYF.

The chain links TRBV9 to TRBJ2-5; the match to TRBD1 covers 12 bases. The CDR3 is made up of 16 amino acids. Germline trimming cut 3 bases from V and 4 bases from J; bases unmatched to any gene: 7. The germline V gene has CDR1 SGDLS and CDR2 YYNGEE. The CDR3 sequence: CASSATGQGAGETQYF. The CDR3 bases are TGTGCCAGCAGCGCTACGGGACAGGGGGCGGGAGAGACCCAGTACTTC.

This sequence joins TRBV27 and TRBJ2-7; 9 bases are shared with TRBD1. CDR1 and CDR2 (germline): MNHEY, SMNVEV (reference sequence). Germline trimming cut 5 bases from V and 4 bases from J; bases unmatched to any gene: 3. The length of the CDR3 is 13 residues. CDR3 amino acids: CASSKQGAYEQYF. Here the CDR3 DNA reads TGTGCCAGCAGTAAACAGGGGGCATACGAGCAGTACTTC.

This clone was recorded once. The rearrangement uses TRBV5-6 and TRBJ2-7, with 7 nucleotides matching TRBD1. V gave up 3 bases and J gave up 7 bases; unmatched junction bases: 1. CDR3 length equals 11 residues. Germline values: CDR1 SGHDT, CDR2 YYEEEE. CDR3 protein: CASSSGGEQYF. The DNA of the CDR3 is TGTGCCAGCAGCTCAGGGGGAGAGCAGTACTTC.

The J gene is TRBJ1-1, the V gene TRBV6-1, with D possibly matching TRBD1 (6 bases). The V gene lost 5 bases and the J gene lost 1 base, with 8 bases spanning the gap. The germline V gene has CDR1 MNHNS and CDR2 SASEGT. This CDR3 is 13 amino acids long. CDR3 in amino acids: CASSRTENTEAFF. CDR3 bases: TGTGCCAGCAGTAGGACAGAGAACACTGAAGCTTTCTTT.

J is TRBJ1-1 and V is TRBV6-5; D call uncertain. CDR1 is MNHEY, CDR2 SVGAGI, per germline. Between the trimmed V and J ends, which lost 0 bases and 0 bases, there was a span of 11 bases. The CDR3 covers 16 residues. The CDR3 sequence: CASSYSGSRLNTEAFF. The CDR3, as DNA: TGTGCCAGCAGTTACTCAGGGAGCAGACTGAACACTGAAGCTTTCTTT.

The CDR3 protein is CASSLAAGLGRETQYF. Here the CDR3 DNA reads TGTGCCAGCAGCTTGGCAGCGGGCCTCGGGAGGGAGACCCAGTACTTC. The chain couples TRBV5-4 to TRBJ2-5; the match to TRBD2 covers 7 bases. The CDR3 runs 16 residues. Germline-derived CDR1 and CDR2 are SGHNT and YYREEE (reference sequence). With V trimmed by 0 bases and J by 5 bases, 10 bases remained unmatched.